These T cell receptor beta chains were read from a single sample in a study of shared clonotypes between healthy human individuals. Sequencing was performed with immunoSEQ multiplex PCR; in TCRdb, only in-frame clones are kept and a portion is missing. The repertoire holds some 1 million clones, roughly 80% seen once, with 1.4% in the top ten. The material sequenced was memory CD4+ T cells sorted from blood. The receptors here all came from a man between 18 and 29 years old in good health. Both conserved end residues are trimmed from each CDR3. The D gene is left open where the match is weak.

>TRBV11-2|TRBD2|16
ASSSRGRLAGGPNEQY
>TRBV7-2|TRBD2|15
ASSLEGRTSGGFRQF
>TRBV10-3|TRBD2|13
AIRPGLAGVNEQF
>TRBV7-2|TRBD2|15
ASSLAWTSGGRYEQY
>TRBV7-2|.|12
ASSLKSGDSPLH
>TRBV5-1|.|11
ASSSSVSYGYT
>TRBV7-9|TRBD1|13
TSSADRGSGNTIY
>TRBV7-3|.|10
ASSLAVGEQY
>TRBV30|.|11
AWNQGGNTEAF
>TRBV5-5|TRBD1|13
ASSRDRESGNTIY
>TRBV30|.|13
AWRVTEGLYNEQF
>TRBV25-1|.|12
ASSEYGRNYGYT
>TRBV6-6|.|10
ASSYSHTEAF
>TRBV18|.|13
ASSPVDTFGYGYT
>TRBV27|.|13
ASSRGGISYNEQF
>TRBV6-1|.|11
ASSEEVVGGYT
>TRBV19|TRBD2|13
ASSLTGTIHYEQY
>TRBV5-5|.|11
ASSWDLGRGYT
>TRBV5-1|TRBD2|13
ASRSGGSASETQY
>TRBV5-1|TRBD2|11
ASSGGDTSEQY
>TRBV18|.|11
ASSQTAAYEQY
>TRBV2|TRBD2|13
ASRQTSGFTDTQY
>TRBV30|TRBD1|12
AWGGQGRNSPLH
>TRBV7-9|TRBD1|14
ASSPQRTGVGDTQY
>TRBV5-1|.|12
ASSLQGSPYEQY
>TRBV5-1|.|12
ASSRLETTGELF
>TRBV2|.|13
ASSPPGQRGTEAF
>TRBV7-9|.|9
AGQSGNEQF
>TRBV19|TRBD1|13
ASSVGQGGKETQY
>TRBV7-9|.|10
ASSLSSGTLH
>TRBV28|.|13
ASSLGQGLGYEQY
>TRBV5-1|TRBD2|14
ASSLAWLAGPDTQY
>TRBV18|.|11
ASSPRSGETQY
>TRBV25-1|TRBD1|12
ASSDPDREGGYT
>TRBV18|.|11
ASSQPGSYEQY
>TRBV11-2|TRBD1|13
ASSPDRGGKETQY
>TRBV7-3|.|14
ASSSSTLDRTYGYT
>TRBV25-1|.|12
ASSEYRHLGTQY
>TRBV27|.|12
ASSSNGWTDTQY
>TRBV28|TRBD1|16
ASSLWSRDRGRRGTQY
>TRBV28|TRBD2|12
ASSFQPPAGGFT
>TRBV5-1|TRBD1|13
ASSQGQSDNEKLF
>TRBV10-3|.|14
ATRRRPQDGVSSYT
>TRBV5-1|TRBD2|14
ASSLDLAGYQETQY
>TRBV30|.|9
AWNPSTEAF
>TRBV7-2|.|14
ASSGGSGTSTYEQY
>TRBV28|TRBD2|13
ASSSVLADTYEQY
>TRBV5-8|TRBD1|13
ASEKGTGGHNEQF
>TRBV15|.|15
ATSREASRSTNEKLF
>TRBV5-1|.|14
ASSLEGGTSNQPQH
>TRBV15|.|11
ATSGSGPYEQY